The 27 T cell receptor beta chains below were found in one sample sequenced in a study of cytomegalovirus exposure and HLA in healthy donors. The PCR was carried out with 60 Vbeta primers and 13 Jbeta primers. Method: immunoSEQ multiplex PCR; TCRdb's copy keeps in-frame clones and lacks some. The sample consists of about 95,000 clones, over 70% of them appearing once. The sequenced material came from PBMCs. Receptor source: a woman aged 40 to 55 in good health and CMV-seronegative.

The rearrangement links TRBV10-2 to TRBJ2-3; TRBD1 aligns across 11 bases. Germline V lookup: CDR1 WSHSY, CDR2 SAAADI. V lost 2 bases and J lost 3; bases outside the gene matches: 4. The CDR3 runs to 16 residues. The CDR3 sequence: CASSEPGQGVTDTQYF. The CDR3 region has the DNA TGCGCCAGCAGTGAGCCGGGACAGGGGGTGACAGATACGCAGTATTTT.

J is TRBJ1-2 and V is TRBV4-1; tentatively, D is TRBD1 (5 bases). Germline CDR1 MGHRA, CDR2 YSYEKL. V was pared by 3 bases and J by 4 bases, with 18 bases between. The CDR3 loop spans 16 amino acids. DNA of the CDR3: TGCGCCAGCAGCCACCCAGGAGGGGCGATTACCTATGGCTACACCTTC. Its protein product is CASSHPGGAITYGYTF.

This rearrangement joins TRBV28 to TRBJ2-7, with D perhaps TRBD2 (6 bases). This CDR3 region has 14 residues. Germline V lookup: CDR1 MDHEN, CDR2 SYDVKM. Deletions cut 3 bases from V and 2 bases from J, with 11 bases between. The CDR3 DNA follows: TGTGCCAGCAGTTTGGGGGGTCAGGCCTACGAGCAGTACTTC. This encodes CASSLGGQAYEQYF.

This clone has just one count. The V and J genes are TRBV5-8 and TRBJ1-1; maybe TRBD1 (6 bases). Germline V gene sequence: CDR1 SGHTS, CDR2 YDEGEE. The ends were cut back, 4 bases at V and 0 bases at J, with 19 bases in the middle. The CDR3 length is 17 residues. The CDR3 reads CASSETPGVYMNTEAFF. The DNA for the CDR3 is TGTGCCAGCAGCGAAACACCAGGGGTGTACATGAACACTGAAGCTTTCTTT.

The chain joins TRBV29-1 to TRBJ2-3; D is possibly TRBD2 (6 bases). V lost 7 bases and J lost 5, with 19 bases in between. The CDR3 totals 14 residues. The germline CDR1 and CDR2 sequences are SQVTM and ANQGSEA. DNA of the CDR3: TGCAGCGACCTGGTCCTCCCCGGGGGAGATACGCAGTATTTT. Its protein product is CSDLVLPGGDTQYF.

The chain has TRBV4-1 and TRBJ2-1; TRBD2 is a possible D gene (5 bases). V was pared by 0 bases and J by 6 bases, with 15 bases between. This CDR3 has 16 residues. Germline CDR1 and CDR2: MGHRA and YSYEKL. The CDR3 DNA reads TGCGCCAGCAGCCAAGAAGGCGGGTCTGTGTCCAATGAGCAGTTCTTC. Residues: CASSQEGGSVSNEQFF.

This clone was seen a handful of times. The chain couples TRBV7-2 to TRBJ2-1; TRBD2 is a possible D gene (6 bases). From germline, CDR1 is SGHTA and CDR2 FQGNSA. The CDR3 spans 12 residues. V was shortened by 5 bases and J by 9 bases, with 11 bases between the two germline ends. The CDR3: CASSPSGSEQFF. CDR3 DNA sequence: TGTGCCAGCAGCCCTTCCGGGAGTGAGCAGTTCTTC.

The rearrangement uses TRBV21-1 and TRBJ1-1. TRBV21-1 constitutes a pseudogene. This CDR3 is 14 amino acids long. The CDR3 sequence is CASSKPIGGTEAFF. The CDR3 nucleotides read TGTGCCAGCAGCAAACCGATAGGAGGCACTGAAGCTTTCTTT.

The rearrangement joins TRBV5-7 to TRBJ2-5; D remains unclear. TRBV5-7 is sorted into the ORF group, with uncertain function. V was trimmed by 4 bases and J by 11 bases, leaving 12 bases between them. The CDR3 extends over 11 amino acids. The CDR3 region is CASSAYPEQYF. In DNA, the CDR3 is TGTGCCAGCAGCGCTTACCCTGAGCAGTACTTC.

V usage is TRBV5-1 and J usage is TRBJ2-7; tentative D call: TRBD2 (7 bases). The CDR3 is 13 residues long. V dropped 3 bases and J dropped 5 bases, with 12 bases sitting between them. Germline values: CDR1 SGHRS, CDR2 YFSETQ. The CDR3 coding sequence is TGCGCCAGCAGCTATGTAGGGGGGGACGAGCAGTACTTC. This sequence encodes CASSYVGGDEQYF.

This chain links TRBV18 with TRBJ1-1; 7 bases agree with TRBD1. Germline CDR1 reads KGHSH; CDR2 reads LQKENI. This CDR3 comprises 15 residues. Losses at the gene ends were 3 bases for V and 1 base for J; bases not matched to a gene: 5. The CDR3: CASSPSGGKNTEAFF. The CDR3 region has the DNA TGTGCCAGCTCACCTTCAGGGGGAAAGAACACTGAAGCTTTCTTT.

The genes are TRBV15 and TRBJ2-7; TRBD1 agrees at 10 bases. The V gene end was trimmed by 0 bases and the J gene end by 1 base; junction bases not matched to a gene: 6. The CDR3 loop spans 17 amino acids. CDR1 is LNHNV and CDR2 is YYDKDF in the germline V gene (reference sequence). CDR3 sequence reads: CATSRDSTGGWSYEQYF. DNA of the CDR3: TGTGCCACCAGCAGAGATTCGACAGGGGGCTGGTCCTACGAGCAGTACTTC.

The chain carries TRBV29-1 and TRBJ2-5, with a tentative D call TRBD1 (5 bases). Trimming pared 5 bases from V and 2 bases from J, leaving 15 bases between. Per the germline V gene, CDR1 is SQVTM and CDR2 is ANQGSEA. The CDR3 spans 14 residues. The DNA for the CDR3 is TGCAGCGTTTGGAACCCCAGGGCTCAAGAGACCCAGTACTTC. It specifies CSVWNPRAQETQYF.

This clone was recorded only once. The J gene is TRBJ1-3, the V gene TRBV4-3; the D is unclear. The CDR3 totals 15 residues. V lost 0 bases to trimming and J lost 2 bases, with 8 bases between them. The V gene's germline CDR1 is LGHNA and CDR2 YSLEER. The CDR3 region is CASSQDRGAGNTIYF. CDR3 coding DNA: TGCGCCAGCAGCCAAGATCGCGGGGCTGGAAACACCATATATTTT.

This chain links TRBV5-1 with TRBJ1-2; 9 bases line up with TRBD1. After removal of 4 bases from V and 5 bases from J, the junction contained 21 bases not matched to a gene. The CDR3 length is 19 residues. The V gene's germline CDR1 is SGHRS and CDR2 YFSETQ. The CDR3 bases are TGCGCCAGCAGCGAATCCCATGGAGGGACAGGGAGTTGGGCATATGGCTACACCTTC. Protein: CASSESHGGTGSWAYGYTF.

V usage is TRBV7-6 and J usage is TRBJ1-1; D remains ambiguous. Looked up from germline, CDR1 is SGHVS and CDR2 is FNYEAQ. The CDR3 covers 16 residues. Trimming removed 0 bases at V and 0 bases at J, with 11 bases between. The CDR3 coding sequence is TGTGCCAGCAGCTTAGCTGCAGGCGCTATGAACACTGAAGCTTTCTTT. This codes for CASSLAAGAMNTEAFF. The entire variable domain, with the rest obtained from reference TRBV7-6 and TRBJ1-1, is as follows: GAGVSQSPRYKVTKRGQDVALRCDPISGHVSLYWYRQALGQGPEFLTYFNYEAQQDKSGLPNDRFSAERPEGSISTLTIQRTEQRDSAMYRCASSLAAGAMNTEAFFGQGTRLTVV.

V usage is TRBV5-6 and J usage is TRBJ2-7, with TRBD1 as a possible D gene (6 bases). Trimming shortened V by 0 bases and J by 3 bases, and 19 bases separated the two germline ends. The CDR3 runs 17 residues. Germline CDR1 and CDR2: SGHDT and YYEEEE. This CDR3 reads CASSLGRGPPPHYEQYF. The CDR3 nucleotides read TGTGCCAGCAGCTTGGGCAGGGGACCCCCCCCACACTACGAGCAGTACTTC.

This chain connects TRBV2 to TRBJ1-4, with TRBD1 matching over 8 bases. The length of the CDR3 is 17 residues. CDR1 and CDR2 (germline): SNHLY, FYNNEI. Trimming took 6 bases from V and 0 from J; bases not matched to a gene: 9. This CDR3 is CASRYRGTPATNEKLFF. The CDR3 DNA follows: TGTGCCAGCAGATACAGGGGGACTCCTGCAACTAATGAAAAACTGTTTTTT.

This clone has more than one count but fewer than ten. The V gene is TRBV5-1, the J gene TRBJ1-3; 7 bases align to TRBD1. Germline V gene data show CDR1 as SGHRS and CDR2 as YFSETQ. This CDR3 has 15 residues. V was pared by 3 bases and J by 2 bases, with 5 bases of the junction left unmatched. As DNA, the CDR3 is TGCGCCAGCAGCTCACAGGGGAACGCTGGAAACACCATATATTTT. The encoded protein is CASSSQGNAGNTIYF.

This clone appeared once. This chain connects TRBV13 to TRBJ2-7, with D possibly TRBD1 on 6 matching bases. Germline-derived CDR1 and CDR2 are PRHDT and FYEKMQ (reference sequence). Trimming took off 0 bases at V and 3 bases at J, with 15 bases between the two ends. The CDR3 is made up of 16 amino acids. CDR3: CASSLGLGTGNYEQYF. CDR3 DNA: TGTGCCAGCAGCTTAGGCCTCGGTACAGGGAACTACGAGCAGTACTTC.

Comments on this clone: One junction end does not reproduce the germline sequence, and a read error may be involved. The chain has TRBV7-7 and TRBJ2-5, with 11 bases identical to TRBD1. Per the germline V gene, CDR1 is SSHAT and CDR2 is FNYEAQ (reference sequence). This CDR3 comprises 14 residues. The chain's CDR3 is CASSLGQGVETQYF. In DNA form, the CDR3 reads TGTGCTAGCAGCTTGGGACAGGGGGTCGAGACCCAGTACTTC.

The chain carries TRBV19 and TRBJ2-3, with a possible D match to TRBD2 (6 bases). With 5 bases removed from V and 4 bases from J, the gap between germline ends came to 22 bases. The CDR3 loop spans 17 amino acids. CDR1 and CDR2 from the germline V gene are LNHDA and SQIVND (reference sequence). CDR3 sequence reads: CASSVGKGLRVADTQYF. The CDR3 DNA reads TGTGCCAGTAGTGTAGGGAAGGGACTCCGGGTGGCAGATACGCAGTATTTT.

CDR3 sequence (DNA): TGTGCCAGCCAGGGGACAGCGATTCGCCTACTGCGGGGCTACACCTTC. Amino acids: CASQGTAIRLLRGYTF. This chain uses TRBV7-9 with TRBJ1-2, with 7 bases identical to TRBD1. Trimming cost V 8 bases and J 8 bases; bases outside gene matches: 20. The CDR3 runs to 16 residues. Per germline, CDR1 SEHNR and CDR2 FQNEAQ (reference sequence).

This clone was seen a single time. The chain employs TRBV7-8 and TRBJ2-2; weak D call: TRBD1 (5 bases). Germline CDR1 is SGHVS and CDR2 is FQNEAQ. Trimming removed 0 bases from V and 8 bases from J, with 16 bases in between. There are 16 residues in the CDR3. CDR3 loop: CASSLALIRAGGELFF. The CDR3 DNA follows: TGTGCCAGCAGCTTAGCGCTAATCAGGGCAGGAGGGGAGCTGTTTTTT.

The CDR3 reads CASSSWTGETSPLHF. DNA of the CDR3: TGTGCCAGCAGTTCGTGGACAGGGGAGACTTCACCCCTCCACTTT. The gene calls are TRBV6-5 and TRBJ1-6; 9 nucleotides line up with TRBD1. The CDR3 extends over 15 amino acids. From germline, CDR1 is MNHEY and CDR2 SVGAGI. The V segment lost 4 bases and the J segment 9 bases; nucleotides outside the gene matches: 7.

V gene TRBV9 combines with J gene TRBJ2-1, with 7 bases lining up with TRBD2. This CDR3 is 15 amino acids long. V dropped 6 bases and J dropped 0; count of bases not matched to a gene: 6. Germline V gene lookup returns CDR1 SGDLS and CDR2 YYNGEE. CDR3 sequence reads: CASTLGGSSYNEQFF. The CDR3 DNA reads as TGTGCCAGCACGCTCGGGGGGAGCTCCTACAATGAGCAGTTCTTC.

The genes are TRBV28 and TRBJ2-7, with D unclear. Trimming removed 6 bases from V and 4 bases from J, with 19 bases in between. The CDR3 is made up of 15 amino acids. Germline V gives CDR1 MDHEN, CDR2 SYDVKM. Here the CDR3 reads CASRLLTDFGYEQYF. The CDR3 coding sequence is TGTGCCAGCAGACTCCTTACCGACTTCGGGTACGAGCAGTACTTC.